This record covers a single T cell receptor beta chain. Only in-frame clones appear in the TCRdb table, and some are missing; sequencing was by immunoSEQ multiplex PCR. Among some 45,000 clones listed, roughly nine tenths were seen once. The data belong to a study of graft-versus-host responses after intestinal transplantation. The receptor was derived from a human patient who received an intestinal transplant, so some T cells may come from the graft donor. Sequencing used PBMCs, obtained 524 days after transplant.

The CDR3 sequence: CASSGGTGRRSPLHF. CDR3 coding DNA: TGTGCCAGCAGTGGAGGGACAGGGAGAAGGTCACCCCTCCACTTT. The V gene is TRBV6-5, the J gene TRBJ1-6; 9 nucleotides agree with TRBD1. This CDR3 spans 15 amino acids. V was pared by 5 bases and J by 10 bases, with 9 bases of the junction left unmatched. Germline V gene lookup returns CDR1 MNHEY and CDR2 SVGAGI.